This record looks at one T cell receptor (beta chain) sequence and its context. Its antigen is not yet known. No base qualities exist here, and no much larger clone lies one base off it. The sample belongs to a study of beta chain features in type 1 diabetes (dated by TCRdb to between 2017 and 2018). General notes on the study: Mean age, gender distribution, total cell number and subset yield were not different between patients and healthy donors. A total of under 120,000,000 sorted cells were examined across all samples, and RNA yield correlated strongly with the number of cells per subset. In the study, recently diagnosed type 1 diabetes patients and matched healthy donors were compared on the TCRB repertoires of their sorted circulating CD4+ T cell subsets. Naive and central memory subsets were obtained from all 30 or so donors, but regulatory and stem cell-like memory subsets were isolated from only 8 patients and roughly 8 healthy donors. What the research found in general, with its limitations: At VDJ recombination sites, type 1 diabetes patients had fewer insertions and more deleted nucleotides, which implies abnormalities in thymic rearrangement. Type 1 diabetes patients showed a moderate but significant shortening of TCRB CDR3 length in all four CD4+ subsets. PCR might favor shorter templates, but patient and control samples were amplified and corrected together, so any skew would affect both groups equally. Naive, central memory and regulatory TCRB repertoires appeared more similar among patients than among healthy donors. Because cDNA was sequenced instead of genomic DNA, highly expressing activated cells could be over-represented, though the groups showed no difference in activation or CD3 levels. Because small numbers of individuals were included in the HLA sub-analyses, any influence of HLA type on TCRB rearrangement was left unresolved.

Each donor gave one peripheral blood draw, averaging about 100 mL, which was collected into heparinised tubes. Naive, central memory, regulatory and stem cell-like memory CD4+ T cells were sorted on a BD FACSAria II using a panel including CD45RO, CCR7, CD25, CD127, CD95 and CD27. All sorted populations exceeded 95% purity. PBMCs were isolated immediately by Lymphoprep density gradient centrifugation and stained directly without culture. So that batch effects would be minimized, each experiment stained and sorted samples in pairs, pairing one healthy donor with one patient. The germline V gene (reference sequence) sets CDR1 to MNHNY and CDR2 to SVGAGI. V is pared back by 5 bases and J by 4 bases, with 12 bases lying between the germline termini. The CDR3 goes from the cysteine to the phenylalanine over 14 residues. The entry retains the CDR3 DNA only, 42 bases that are in frame from base 1. The entire isolated RNA was reverse transcribed using the High Capacity cDNA Reverse Transcription Kit, and thus expressed TCRB transcripts were sequenced. Naive, central memory and regulatory T cell samples underwent deep immunoSEQ sequencing, averaging approximately 3.3 million total reads per sample. Sorted cells were lysed in RLT buffer, and RNA was extracted using DNase-treated RNeasy Micro or Mini kits according to cell number. Each cell subset was processed separately to prevent cross-contamination, with patient and healthy donor samples processed together. TCRB sequences were amplified from cDNA with the immunoSEQ multiplex PCR, producing 87-bp fragments spanning the CDR3 region. Sequencing of the amplicons was done on the Illumina HiSeq platform. The original methods were these. Synthetic template baselines were used to correct PCR bias computationally, reads within Hamming distance 2 were collapsed together, and singletons that could not be merged were discarded. Reads were aligned against IMGT so that V, D and J genes, CDR3 length and insertions or deletions at six rearrangement sites could be assigned. Within each subset, clonotype counts were normalized to sorted cell number, after which true diversity and Gini coefficients were computed with the tcR R package. The overlap coefficient, calculated on TCRB nucleotide sequences, was used to quantify repertoire sharing. Out-of-frame TCRB sequences from naive cells were analyzed to stand in for the pre-selection repertoire. Imported from immuneACCESS, the table was reduced by TCRdb to in-frame sequences with V and J called. These copies leave out some clones; in studies compared against another copy, an unresolved V gene accounts for under half, and the cause of the remainder is not known. D and trimming were read from the DNA, whereas the V and J calls and clone size are those reported in that table. This sample holds roughly 230,000 clones; over 8.5% were observed only once. The top ten constitute 0.03% to 0.04% of the sample.

The sequenced sample consisted of naive CD4+ T cells from blood. The cell subset or site label for this specimen denotes: true naive CD4+ T cells. The source is a woman aged 18-29 years in good health. The chain is encoded by TRBV6-6 joined to TRBJ1-3, with TRBD1 as a weak D call on 5 bases. The CDR3 protein sequence reads: CASSQGPRGNTIYF. The DNA reads TGTGCCAGCAGTCAGGGTCCGAGAGGAAACACCATATATTTT.